The rows below give T cell receptor beta chains drawn from one sample of a study of blood T cell repertoires in COVID-19. Libraries were prepared by immunoSEQ multiplex PCR; TCRdb keeps only in-frame clonotypes and omits some of them. The sample gives roughly 240,000 clones, around four fifths of which show up once; 1.9% is in the top ten. Input material: peripheral blood. The receptors were sampled from a woman older than 75 with acute or convalescent COVID-19. Both conserved end residues are part of each CDR3. Each record gives: D gene, J gene, clone size, V gene, CDR3 DNA, CDR3 protein. D genes are given only for firm matches. Some rows have no size entry. The others give once, few or many, or a class for an expanded clone.

>TRBD1|TRBJ1-2|-|TRBV6-5
TGTGCCAGCAGCGGTGACAGGGACAACTATGGCTACACCTTC
CASSGDRDNYGYTF
>TRBD1|TRBJ2-5|-|TRBV6-5
TGTGCCAGCAGGCAGGGGGCGCGGGAGACCCAGTACTTC
CASRQGARETQYF
>-|TRBJ2-1|-|TRBV7-2
TGTGCCAGCAGCTCCGCCCGGCTAATAACAGGTCACTCCTACAATGAGCAGTTCTTC
CASSSARLITGHSYNEQFF
>-|TRBJ2-7|once|TRBV27
TGTGCCAGCAGCCTCACCCGCCAAAGCTACTACGAGCAGTACTTC
CASSLTRQSYYEQYF
>TRBD1|TRBJ1-6|-|TRBV5-1
TGCGCCAGCAGCATCCATGGACAGGGGGATAATTCACCCCTCCACTTT
CASSIHGQGDNSPLHF
>-|TRBJ2-7|once|TRBV18
TGTGCCAGCTCACCAGAGGCTTTGGGCGAGCAGTACTTC
CASSPEALGEQYF
>-|TRBJ1-1|-|TRBV7-2
TGTGCCAGCAGCTTAGCGGTGGCAGGGATCACTGAAGCTTTCTTT
CASSLAVAGITEAFF
>TRBD2|TRBJ2-5|-|TRBV5-1
TGCGCCAGCAGCTTGGCCCTAGCGGGGGCATTTCAAGAGACCCAGTACTTC
CASSLALAGAFQETQYF
>TRBD2|TRBJ2-1|-|TRBV5-1
TGCGCCAGCAGCTTGGACGGGCTAGCGGCGAATGAGCAGTTCTTC
CASSLDGLAANEQFF
>TRBD1|TRBJ1-1|-|TRBV19
TGTGCCAGTAGTAAAAACGGACAGGGCACTGAAGCTTTCTTT
CASSKNGQGTEAFF
>-|TRBJ1-4|once|TRBV29-1
TGCAGCGTTGGATTTCAGGGAAATGAAAAACTGTTTTTT
CSVGFQGNEKLFF
>-|TRBJ2-5|-|TRBV11-3
TGTGCCAGCAGCCGGGTATCGAGGGAGACCCAGTACTTC
CASSRVSRETQYF
>-|TRBJ2-4|-|TRBV5-6
TGTGCCAGCAGCTTTACCAGGTTAGCCAAAAACATTCAGTACTTC
CASSFTRLAKNIQYF
>TRBD1|TRBJ2-2|few|TRBV5-1
TGCGCCAGCAGCTTGGGAGGGACAGGGACCGGGGAGCTGTTTTTT
CASSLGGTGTGELFF
>TRBD1|TRBJ2-1|-|TRBV2
TGTGCCAGCTTGGACAGGACATACAATGAGCAGTTCTTC
CASLDRTYNEQFF
>-|TRBJ1-1|-|TRBV28
TGTGCCAGCTCCAGAAACGGGGGGTACACTGAAGCTTTCTTT
CASSRNGGYTEAFF
>TRBD2|TRBJ2-7|-|TRBV18
TGTGCCAGCTCACAAGAGGTAACCGGGACTAGTGTTAACGAGCAGTACTTC
CASSQEVTGTSVNEQYF
>TRBD2|TRBJ2-5|-|TRBV11-1
TGTGCCAGCAGCTTACGGACTAGCAGACACCAAGAGACCCAGTACTTC
CASSLRTSRHQETQYF
>-|TRBJ2-1|-|TRBV18
TGTGCCAGCTCACCGTATGCACAGGGCAATGAGCAGTTCTTC
CASSPYAQGNEQFF
>-|TRBJ1-2|-|TRBV12-3/TRBV12-4
TGTGCCAGCAGTTTTTCAGATTATGGCTACACCTTC
CASSFSDYGYTF
>-|TRBJ2-3|-|TRBV7-9
TGTGCCAGCAGCTTAGCCTTCGGGGAGTCGGGCACAGATACGCAGTATTTT
CASSLAFGESGTDTQYF
>TRBD1|TRBJ2-7|-|TRBV19
TGTGCCAGTAGTAAAACAGGGGGCGGACGCGAGCAGTACTTC
CASSKTGGGREQYF
>TRBD1|TRBJ2-3|-|TRBV27
TGTGCCAGCAGTCTCCGACAGGGGACAGATACGCAGTATTTT
CASSLRQGTDTQYF
>TRBD2|TRBJ2-3|-|TRBV9
TGTGCCAGCAGCGATAGACTAGCTCTGACAGATACGCAGTATTTT
CASSDRLALTDTQYF
>-|TRBJ1-2|-|TRBV7-6
TGTGCCAGCAGCCTCCTCCCGACAGGTAGTAACTATGGCTACACCTTC
CASSLLPTGSNYGYTF
>-|TRBJ1-3|-|TRBV7-9
TGTGCCAGCAGCGTAACAGGGCACCCTGGAAACACCATATATTTT
CASSVTGHPGNTIYF
>TRBD1|TRBJ2-2|-|TRBV24-1
TGTGCCACCAGTGATCCTACAGGGGACACCGGGGAGCTGTTTTTT
CATSDPTGDTGELFF
>-|TRBJ1-1|-|TRBV10-2
TGCGCCAGCAGTGACAGACTCCTGAACACTGAAGCTTTCTTT
CASSDRLLNTEAFF
>-|TRBJ1-6|-|TRBV7-6
TGTGCCAGCAGCTTGTCCGGGACAAGCATCTCACCCCTCCACTTT
CASSLSGTSISPLHF
>TRBD2|TRBJ2-3|-|TRBV3-1/TRBV3-2
TGTGCCAGCAGCCAAGATAGTAGCGGGGGGGCCTATCCGCAGTATTTT
CASSQDSSGGAYPQYF
>-|TRBJ1-1|-|TRBV12-3/TRBV12-4
TGTGCCAGCAGTTTTATAGCTCCGGAGGGAGCTTTCTTT
CASSFIAPEGAFF
>-|TRBJ1-3|-|TRBV9
TGTGCCAGCAGCGTAATCGGCGGTCCGGGCACCATATATTTT
CASSVIGGPGTIYF
>TRBD2|TRBJ2-5|-|TRBV12-3/TRBV12-4
TGTGCCAGCAGTATACTAGCGGAAGAGACCCAGTACTTC
CASSILAEETQYF
>TRBD2|TRBJ2-1|-|TRBV13
TGTGCCAGCAGCTCCGGGGGGGCCTCCGCTAATGAGCAGTTCTTC
CASSSGGASANEQFF
>TRBD2|TRBJ2-7|-|TRBV5-5
TGTGCCAGCAGACTAGCGGGAGGGCCTAGGTACGAGCAGTACTTC
CASRLAGGPRYEQYF
>TRBD1|TRBJ2-5|-|TRBV27
TGTGCCAGCAGTTATGGACAGGGATCGGGGGAGACCCAGTACTTC
CASSYGQGSGETQYF
>TRBD1|TRBJ1-4|-|TRBV5-1
TGCGCCAGCAAGCCGGGGACAGGGTCTGAAAAACTGTTTTTT
CASKPGTGSEKLFF
>TRBD1|TRBJ2-5|-|TRBV9
TGTGCCAGCAGCACCGGGACAGGACCCCAAGAGACCCAGTACTTC
CASSTGTGPQETQYF
>-|TRBJ1-2|-|TRBV7-2
TGTGCCAGCAGCTTAGGACGGCAGGGAATCTATGGCTACACCTTC
CASSLGRQGIYGYTF
>TRBD1|TRBJ1-1|-|TRBV18
TGTGCCAGCTCACCCGGACAGGGCACTGAAGCTTTCTTT
CASSPGQGTEAFF
>-|TRBJ1-2|-|TRBV30
TGTGCCTGGATGAGAGGCTATGGCTACACCTTC
CAWMRGYGYTF
>TRBD1|TRBJ1-4|-|TRBV18
TGTGCCAGCTCACTCAACTCGGTTCCAGGGGGAAACGTTGGAAAACTGTTTTTT
CASSLNSVPGGNVGKLFF
>-|TRBJ1-5|-|TRBV12-3/TRBV12-4
TGTGCCAGCACGCGGGGGAATCAGCCCCAGCATTTT
CASTRGNQPQHF
>TRBD1|TRBJ1-2|once|TRBV14
TGTGCCAGCAGATCCGGACAGGGCTATGGCTACACCTTC
CASRSGQGYGYTF
>-|TRBJ1-1|-|TRBV28
TGTGCCAGCATTGGAGACCCACTGGGCACTGAAGCTTTCTTT
CASIGDPLGTEAFF
>-|TRBJ1-2|-|TRBV5-1
TGCGCCAGCAGCTTGTCGGGCAGGGAAGATGGCTACACCTTC
CASSLSGREDGYTF
>-|TRBJ2-1|-|TRBV28
TGTGCCAGCAGTTCCCCATCAGTCAGGGGGCGGGAGTACAATGAGCAGTTCTTC
CASSSPSVRGREYNEQFF
>-|TRBJ2-1|-|TRBV19
TGTGCCAGCGGACAGAATGAGCAGTTCTTC
CASGQNEQFF
>-|TRBJ1-6|-|TRBV15
TGTGCCACCAGCAGAGGCAGGGGAGCAGGGAATTCACCCCTCCACTTT
CATSRGRGAGNSPLHF
>TRBD1|TRBJ1-5|-|TRBV7-2
TGTGCCAGCAGCATTGGACAGGCCAATAGCAATCAGCCCCAGCATTTT
CASSIGQANSNQPQHF
>-|TRBJ1-2|-|TRBV6-5
TGTGCCAGCAGTATGGGTATGGCAGGCCGGTCTGGCTACACCTTC
CASSMGMAGRSGYTF
>-|TRBJ2-4|-|TRBV7-2
TGTGCCAGCAGCTCCCAGGGTGGCATTCAGTACTTC
CASSSQGGIQYF
>-|TRBJ1-4|-|TRBV28
TGTGCCAGCGGTCGGGGGGTTGTTGAAAAACTGTTTTTT
CASGRGVVEKLFF
>-|TRBJ1-6|-|TRBV10-3
TGTGCCATCAGTGAACGGGCAGGGAATAATTCACCCCTCCACTTT
CAISERAGNNSPLHF